This T cell receptor (beta chain) derives from a study of blood T cell repertoires in COVID-19. Method: immunoSEQ multiplex PCR; TCRdb's copy keeps in-frame clones and lacks some. The profile covers just under 300,000 clones, with around 87% appearing a single time and around 1.2% taken by the ten largest. Losses at the gene ends were 5 bases for V and 0 bases for J; bases not matched to a gene: 10. From germline, CDR1 is MNHEY and CDR2 SVGEGT. The CDR3 loop spans 16 amino acids. The receptor comes from a man between 65 and 85 years old with acute or convalescent COVID-19. The sequenced sample was peripheral blood. The gene calls are TRBV6-2 or TRBV6-3 and TRBJ2-7; 7 nucleotides match TRBD1. The CDR3 sequence is CASSSSGTVNSYEQYF. CDR3 sequence (DNA): TGTGCCAGCAGTAGCTCGGGGACAGTCAACTCCTACGAGCAGTACTTC.